Below, one T cell receptor (beta chain) is given with its context. The data stem from a study of blood T cell repertoires in COVID-19. Study overall: COVID-19 samples from acute and convalescent phases originated in the United States, Italy and Spain.

V was trimmed by 5 bases and J by 1 base, leaving 8 bases between them. Germline values: CDR1 MNHEY, CDR2 SVGAGI. This CDR3 comprises 13 residues. Sequencing was performed with immunoSEQ multiplex PCR; in TCRdb, only in-frame clones are kept and a portion is missing. The sample comprises roughly 220,000 clones, around 84% of which are singletons, and approximately 20% rests with the top ten. The J gene is TRBJ1-1, the V gene TRBV6-5; D might be TRBD1 (5 bases). This receptor was taken from a man between 25 and 39 years old with active or convalescent COVID-19. The sample comprised peripheral blood. The CDR3 region has the DNA TGTGCCAGCAGTCGACAGACGAACACTGAAGCTTTCTTT. Translated: CASSRQTNTEAFF.